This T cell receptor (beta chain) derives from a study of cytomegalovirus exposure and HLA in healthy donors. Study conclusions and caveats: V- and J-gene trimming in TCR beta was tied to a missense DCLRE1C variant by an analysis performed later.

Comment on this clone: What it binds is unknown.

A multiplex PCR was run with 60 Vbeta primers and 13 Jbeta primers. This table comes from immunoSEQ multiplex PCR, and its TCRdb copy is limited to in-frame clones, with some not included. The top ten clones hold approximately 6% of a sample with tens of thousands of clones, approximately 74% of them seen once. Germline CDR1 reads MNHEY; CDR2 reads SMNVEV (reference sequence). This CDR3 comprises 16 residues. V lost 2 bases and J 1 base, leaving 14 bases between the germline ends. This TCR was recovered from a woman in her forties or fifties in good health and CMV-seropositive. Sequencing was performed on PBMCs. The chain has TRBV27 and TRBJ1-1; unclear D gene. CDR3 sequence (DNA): TGTGCCAGCAGTTTAAGTTCGCAGACAACGAACACTGAAGCTTTCTTT. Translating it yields CASSLSSQTTNTEAFF.